This is a list of T cell receptor beta chains from one sample in a study of PD-1 blockade in classical Hodgkin lymphoma. The protocol was immunoSEQ multiplex PCR, while the TCRdb copy is restricted to in-frame clones and leaves out a portion. The sample has about 13,000 clones; roughly 76% are singletons. The sequenced sample was peripheral blood mononuclear cells (PBMCs), obtained at baseline. These receptors were obtained from a human donor with classical Hodgkin lymphoma. The CDR3 runs from the conserved cysteine through the conserved F or W.

CDR3: CASSLGDSYQPQHF; length: 14; J: TRBJ1-5; V: TRBV28
CDR3: CASTEGYLYNEQFF; length: 14; J: TRBJ2-1; V: TRBV2
CDR3: CASSLARREQFF; length: 12; J: TRBJ2-1; V: TRBV5-4
CDR3: CASSFGTAEYEQYF; length: 14; J: TRBJ2-7; V: TRBV7-8
CDR3: CASSVGIAGQGYEQYF; length: 16; J: TRBJ2-7; V: TRBV9
CDR3: CASSLLGTLDTQYF; length: 14; J: TRBJ2-3; V: TRBV7-9
CDR3: CASSPRLAYSYNEQFF; length: 16; J: TRBJ2-1; V: TRBV27
CDR3: CASSPTAGSGRVYEQYF; length: 17; J: TRBJ2-7; V: TRBV5-1
CDR3: CASWGVEGYTF; length: 11; J: TRBJ1-2; V: TRBV19
CDR3: CASSWNPAGVNNEQFF; length: 16; J: TRBJ2-1; V: TRBV5-1
CDR3: CAIRGAGELFF; length: 11; J: TRBJ2-2; V: TRBV10-3
CDR3: CASSIGQNEQFF; length: 12; J: TRBJ2-1; V: TRBV19
CDR3: CAISVGGPDTQYF; length: 13; J: TRBJ2-3; V: TRBV10-3
CDR3: CASSRDRGQGRDEQFF; length: 16; J: TRBJ2-1; V: TRBV4-1
CDR3: CASPAELWGTEAFF; length: 14; J: TRBJ1-1; V: TRBV6-1
CDR3: CASSLVGSAGEQYF; length: 14; J: TRBJ2-7; V: TRBV5-6
CDR3: CASNNRGGSNQPQHF; length: 15; J: TRBJ1-5; V: TRBV6-1
CDR3: CAISESLNTEAFF; length: 13; J: TRBJ1-1; V: TRBV10-3
CDR3: CASSVGQDSYEQYF; length: 14; J: TRBJ2-7; V: TRBV6-1
CDR3: CASSEAYGSSYEQYF; length: 15; J: TRBJ2-7; V: TRBV6-1